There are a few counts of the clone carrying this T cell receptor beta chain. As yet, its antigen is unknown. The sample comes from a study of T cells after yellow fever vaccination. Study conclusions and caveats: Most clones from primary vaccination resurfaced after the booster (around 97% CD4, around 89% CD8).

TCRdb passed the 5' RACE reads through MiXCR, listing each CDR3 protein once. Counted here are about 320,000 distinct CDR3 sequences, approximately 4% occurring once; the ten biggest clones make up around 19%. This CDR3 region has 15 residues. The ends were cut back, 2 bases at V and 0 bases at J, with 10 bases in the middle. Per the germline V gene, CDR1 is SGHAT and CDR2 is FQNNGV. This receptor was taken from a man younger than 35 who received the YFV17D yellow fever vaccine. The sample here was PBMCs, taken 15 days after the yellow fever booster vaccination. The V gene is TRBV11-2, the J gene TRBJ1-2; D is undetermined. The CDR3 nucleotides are TGTGCCAGCAGCTTAATCGTGGCTTCTAACTATGGCTACACCTTC. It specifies CASSLIVASNYGYTF.